A single sample is the source of the 32 T cell receptor beta chains below, sequenced in a study of T cells in localized non-small cell lung cancer. TCRdb's table, derived via immunoSEQ multiplex PCR, lists solely in-frame clones and lacks some. The sample yields some 33,000 clones, roughly nine tenths seen once. Material: PBMCs, obtained before any cancer treatment. These receptors were collected from a man aged 40 to 69 with stage II lung adenocarcinoma.

This chain connects TRBV28 to TRBJ1-4; D gene ambiguous. Trimming left V 5 bases short and J 8 bases short, with 15 bases between. This CDR3 is 14 amino acids long. CDR1 and CDR2 (germline): MDHEN, SYDVKM. The CDR3 reads CASSTRPNLEKLFF. The CDR3 bases are TGTGCCAGCAGTACCCGTCCCAACCTGGAAAAACTGTTTTTT.

The chain is built from TRBV28 and TRBJ1-5; D not resolved. Trimming cost V 3 bases and J 6 bases, with 9 bases left between them. The germline V gene encodes CDR1 MDHEN and CDR2 SYDVKM. The CDR3 length is 13 residues. This CDR3 is CASSLAGSQPQHF. CDR3 in DNA: TGTGCCAGCAGTTTGGCAGGATCTCAGCCCCAGCATTTT.

The chain is built from TRBV28 and TRBJ1-2; no clear D gene. The germline V and J ends were trimmed by 7 bases and 4 bases, with 13 bases remaining between them. Germline V gives CDR1 MDHEN, CDR2 SYDVKM. This CDR3 comprises 13 residues. CDR3 in amino acids: CASTESGFYGYTF. The CDR3 coding sequence is TGTGCCAGCACAGAGTCTGGGTTCTATGGCTACACCTTC.

The V gene is TRBV6-5, the J gene TRBJ1-2, with unresolved D. The V gene lost 7 bases and the J gene lost 5 bases, with 20 bases spanning the gap. The CDR3 extends over 15 amino acids. CDR1 and CDR2 (germline): MNHEY, SVGAGI. CDR3 residues: CASTNRGIDGYGYTF. CDR3 bases: TGTGCCAGCACCAACCGCGGGATAGACGGGTATGGCTACACCTTC.

V usage is TRBV11-1 and J usage is TRBJ1-1; 7 nucleotides line up with TRBD1. CDR1 and CDR2 from the germline V gene are SGHAT and FQDESV (reference sequence). The junction had 6 bases not matched to a gene; V was cut back by 2 bases and J by 0 bases. The CDR3 has 16 residues. The CDR3: CASSLRGRTLNTEAFF. In nucleotides, the CDR3 is TGTGCCAGCAGCTTAAGGGGGCGGACTCTGAACACTGAAGCTTTCTTT.

This chain's CDR3 is CASSREQTSGTIQYF. The CDR3 coding sequence is TGTGCCAGCAGCCGAGAACAGACTAGCGGTACTATTCAGTACTTC. V and J are TRBV14 and TRBJ2-4; 9 bases are a match to TRBD2. This CDR3 has 15 residues. CDR1 is SGHDN and CDR2 is FVKESK in the germline V gene. The trim removed 4 bases at V and 10 bases at J, leaving 11 bases unmatched.

The V and J genes are TRBV10-3 and TRBJ2-3, with 8 bases lining up with TRBD2. The germline V gene encodes CDR1 ENHRY and CDR2 SYGVKD. J was trimmed by 1 base and V by 6 bases; bases with no gene match: 3. CDR3 length: 14 amino acids. CDR3 coding DNA: TGTGCCATCAGCACTAGCGGCGGCACAGATACGCAGTATTTT. Protein product: CAISTSGGTDTQYF.

The gene calls are TRBV6-5 and TRBJ1-2; 8 bases fit TRBD1. Trimming removed 3 bases from V and 4 bases from J; junction bases left unmatched: 10. CDR3 length equals 16 residues. Germline V gene sequence: CDR1 MNHEY, CDR2 SVGAGI. The chain's CDR3 is CASSYIVAGGIYGYTF. CDR3 in DNA: TGTGCCAGCAGTTATATCGTGGCAGGGGGCATCTATGGCTACACCTTC.

The chain links TRBV19 to TRBJ2-5; D remains unclear. Per the germline V gene, CDR1 is LNHDA and CDR2 is SQIVND (reference sequence). This CDR3 comprises 12 residues. The germline V and J ends were trimmed by 0 bases and 1 base, with 0 bases remaining between them. CDR3 DNA: TGTGCCAGTAGTATAGACCAAGAGACCCAGTACTTC. This sequence encodes CASSIDQETQYF.

The CDR3 sequence is CASSGQGAQGLDEQYF. CDR3 DNA: TGTGCCAGCAGTGGGCAAGGAGCCCAGGGGCTCGACGAGCAGTACTTC. This chain uses TRBV28 with TRBJ2-7, with D tentatively TRBD1 (6 bases). This CDR3 comprises 16 residues. CDR1 is MDHEN, CDR2 SYDVKM, per germline. V dropped 5 bases and J dropped 5 bases, with 22 bases sitting between them. The variable domain in full, completed from reference TRBV28 and TRBJ2-7, reads DVKVTQSSRYLVKRTGEKVFLECVQDMDHENMFWYRQDPGLGLRLIYFSYDVKMKEKGDIPEGYSVSREKKERFSLILESASTNQTSMYLCASSGQGAQGLDEQYFGPGTRLTVT.

Here the CDR3 reads CASSGTQNTEAFF. In DNA, the CDR3 is TGTGCCAGCAGTGGGACACAGAACACTGAAGCTTTCTTT. The chain employs TRBV25-1 and TRBJ1-1, with D tentatively TRBD1 (5 bases). V lost 4 bases to trimming and J lost 1 base, with 7 bases between them. This CDR3 spans 13 amino acids. Germline V gene data show CDR1 as MGHDK and CDR2 as SYGVNS.

The rearrangement links TRBV7-9 to TRBJ1-2; TRBD1 agrees at 10 bases. The CDR3 runs 18 residues. In germline, CDR1 is SEHNR, CDR2 FQNEAQ (reference sequence). The V gene end was trimmed by 6 bases and the J gene end by 0 bases; junction bases not matched to a gene: 13. CDR3 nucleotide sequence: TGTGCCAGCAGTCCGATACCGGGACAGGGGCCCTCTAACTATGGCTACACCTTC. Translation gives CASSPIPGQGPSNYGYTF.

As for this clone: Other DNA sequences in this specimen translate into the identical CDR3. J is TRBJ1-5 and V is TRBV7-9, with 7 bases fitting TRBD1. Germline CDR1 reads SEHNR; CDR2 reads FQNEAQ (reference sequence). Trimming cost V 4 bases and J 7 bases; bases outside gene matches: 7. This CDR3 has 14 residues. The CDR3 region has the DNA TGTGCCAGCAGCTCAGGGGGTGATTTCCAGCCCCAGCATTTT. It yields the protein CASSSGGDFQPQHF.

This clone was recorded a few times. V is TRBV5-1 and J is TRBJ2-1; 10 bases are shared with TRBD2. The CDR3 has 17 amino acids. Germline assignment: CDR1 SGHRS and CDR2 YFSETQ. J lost 5 bases, V lost 0 bases, and 8 bases had no gene match. Here the CDR3 DNA reads TGCGCCAGCAGCTTGGGTGGAGCGGGAGGGATCCACAATGAGCAGTTCTTC. This sequence encodes CASSLGGAGGIHNEQFF.

V is TRBV5-8 and J is TRBJ2-7, with D perhaps TRBD1 (5 bases). CDR3 length: 15 residues. Trimming stripped 0 bases from V and 6 bases from J, with 16 bases between. Germline CDR1 SGHTS, CDR2 YDEGEE. The CDR3 DNA reads TGTGCCAGCAGCTTGGCAGGGTATCAGATGGGCGAGCAGTACTTC. Its translation: CASSLAGYQMGEQYF.

As DNA, the CDR3 is TGTGCCACCCTAAGACAGGATAGCAATCAGCCCCAGCATTTT. Protein product: CATLRQDSNQPQHF. V is TRBV9 and J is TRBJ1-5; a possible D gene is TRBD1 (6 bases). Germline values: CDR1 SGDLS, CDR2 YYNGEE. The germline V and J ends were trimmed by 9 bases and 0 bases, with 13 bases remaining between them. This CDR3 is 14 amino acids long.

This clone was seen once. V gene TRBV5-6 combines with J gene TRBJ1-2; maybe TRBD1 (5 bases). The germline V and J ends were trimmed by 3 bases and 7 bases, with 22 bases remaining between them. The germline V gene has CDR1 SGHDT and CDR2 YYEEEE. This CDR3 has 16 residues. The CDR3: CASSCPFGTAKCGYTF. In nucleotides, the CDR3 is TGTGCCAGCAGCTGTCCCTTCGGGACGGCAAAATGTGGCTACACCTTC.

The V gene is TRBV28, the J gene TRBJ1-5; no definite D call. V was trimmed by 2 bases and J by 5 bases, leaving 7 bases between them. The CDR3 runs 13 residues. Germline V gene lookup returns CDR1 MDHEN and CDR2 SYDVKM. CDR3 nucleotides: TGTGCCAGCAGTTTAGCCAGACATCAGCCCCAGCATTTT. Translation gives CASSLARHQPQHF. Variable domain in full (rest from reference TRBV28 and TRBJ1-5): DVKVTQSSRYLVKRTGEKVFLECVQDMDHENMFWYRQDPGLGLRLIYFSYDVKMKEKGDIPEGYSVSREKKERFSLILESASTNQTSMYLCASSLARHQPQHFGDGTRLSIL.

This chain connects TRBV7-2 to TRBJ1-2; D may be TRBD1 (5 bases). Germline CDR1 reads SGHTA; CDR2 reads FQGNSA. CDR3 size: 15 residues. Trimming removed 5 bases from V and 2 bases from J, with 15 bases in between. This CDR3 reads CASSPLSGANYGYTF. CDR3 bases: TGTGCCAGCAGCCCACTAAGCGGGGCAAACTATGGCTACACCTTC.

This clone was seen a single time. J is TRBJ2-6 and V is TRBV2, with D perhaps matching TRBD2 (5 bases). This CDR3 comprises 15 residues. Trimming took off 1 base at V and 2 bases at J, with 6 bases between the two ends. Germline assignment: CDR1 SNHLY and CDR2 FYNNEI. The CDR3 loop is CASSEGGTGANVLTF. Written as DNA, the CDR3 is TGTGCCAGCAGTGAAGGAGGGACTGGGGCCAACGTCCTGACTTTC.

V is TRBV9 and J is TRBJ2-1, with TRBD2 matching over 9 bases. The CDR3 loop spans 13 amino acids. CDR1 and CDR2 (germline): SGDLS, YYNGEE. The V gene end was trimmed by 6 bases and the J gene end by 6 bases; junction bases not matched to a gene: 4. CDR3 DNA sequence: TGTGCCAGCACGCGGGAGGGCCGCAATGAGCAGTTCTTC. Its translation is CASTREGRNEQFF.

This chain joins TRBV27 and TRBJ2-7, with D maybe TRBD1 (6 bases). V was pared by 4 bases and J by 1 base, with 14 bases between. This CDR3 has 15 amino acids. The germline CDR1 and CDR2 sequences are MNHEY and SMNVEV (reference sequence). The CDR3 DNA reads TGTGCCAGCAGTTCGGGGCCAGGGGCTTCCTACGAGCAGTACTTC. It specifies CASSSGPGASYEQYF.

The genes are TRBV5-4 and TRBJ2-2; 7 bases line up with TRBD1. This CDR3 spans 14 amino acids. Germline V gene sequence: CDR1 SGHNT, CDR2 YYREEE (reference sequence). V was pared by 0 bases and J by 4 bases, with 0 bases of the junction left unmatched. CDR3 DNA: TGTGCCAGCAGCTTGGCAGGGGGCACCGGGGAGCTGTTTTTT. It is translated as CASSLAGGTGELFF.

The chain carries TRBV5-1 and TRBJ2-5; 11 bases map to TRBD2. Germline lookup yields CDR1 SGHRS and CDR2 YFSETQ. The CDR3 contains 17 residues. V shed 1 base, J shed 5 bases, and the junction held 10 bases outside the gene matches. CDR3 protein: CASSLLSLAGAAETQYF. The CDR3 nucleotides are TGCGCCAGCAGCTTGTTATCACTAGCGGGAGCGGCGGAGACCCAGTACTTC.

In regard to this clone: Sequence at one end of the junction differs from germline and may be a read error. The chain is built from TRBV19 and TRBJ1-5; D is undetermined. The germline CDR1 and CDR2 sequences are LNHDA and SQIVND (reference sequence). The CDR3 extends over 10 amino acids. In DNA form, the CDR3 reads TGTGCCAGTAGCTATCAGCCCCAGCATTTT. Protein sequence: CASSYQPQHF. The whole variable domain, filled in from reference TRBV19 and TRBJ1-5, reads DGGITQSPKYLFRKEGQNVTLSCEQNLNHDAMYWYRQDPGQGLRLIYYSQIVNDFQKGDIAEGYSVSREKKESFPLTVTSAQKNPTAFYLCASSYQPQHFGDGTRLSIL.

This chain connects TRBV5-8 to TRBJ2-3; maybe TRBD2 (5 bases). The V end lost 0 bases, the J end lost 4 bases, and 12 bases lay between the germline ends. The germline V gene has CDR1 SGHTS and CDR2 YDEGEE. CDR3 length: 15 residues. The CDR3 here is CASSLEGSSSDTQYF. CDR3 coding DNA: TGTGCCAGCAGCTTGGAAGGGTCTAGCTCAGATACGCAGTATTTT.

The rearrangement uses TRBV9 and TRBJ2-1, with 11 bases aligning to TRBD2. V shed 4 bases, J shed 9 bases, and the junction held 6 bases outside the gene matches. CDR1 and CDR2 (germline): SGDLS, YYNGEE. The CDR3 runs 14 residues. The CDR3 loop is CASSLLGTSGEQFF. The CDR3 DNA reads as TGTGCCAGCAGCCTATTAGGGACTAGCGGTGAGCAGTTCTTC.

Turning to this clone: At one end, the junction sequence differs from germline, possibly due to a read error. The V call is TRBV5-1, the J call TRBJ2-7, with 7 bases fitting TRBD1. This CDR3 comprises 13 residues. Germline V gene lookup returns CDR1 SGHRS and CDR2 YFSETQ. The CDR3 spells CASSTTGFHEQYF. Written as DNA, the CDR3 is TGTGCCAGCAGCACGACAGGGTTCCACGAGCAGTACTTC.

V gene TRBV6-6 combines with J gene TRBJ1-2; 7 nucleotides agree with TRBD1. Trimming took 3 bases from V and 6 from J; bases not matched to a gene: 13. The CDR3 totals 16 residues. The germline V gene encodes CDR1 MNHNY and CDR2 SVGAGI (reference sequence). As DNA, the CDR3 is TGTGCCAGCAGTTATTCTACACGGGACAGTGCCCATGGCTACACCTTC. Its protein product is CASSYSTRDSAHGYTF.

The chain links TRBV28 to TRBJ2-7, with D perhaps TRBD1 (6 bases). The V and J ends lost 3 bases and 0 bases respectively, with 15 bases between them. The CDR3 length is 16 residues. CDR1 is MDHEN and CDR2 is SYDVKM in the germline V gene. CDR3 residues: CASSLGTGSYSYEQYF. The DNA for the CDR3 is TGTGCCAGCAGTTTGGGCACAGGGTCTTACTCCTACGAGCAGTACTTC.

The J gene is TRBJ1-1, the V gene TRBV7-9; no clear D gene. The V and J ends lost 1 base and 0 bases respectively, with 9 bases between them. CDR3 size: 15 residues. Looked up from germline, CDR1 is SEHNR and CDR2 is FQNEAQ (reference sequence). CDR3 DNA sequence: TGTGCCAGCAGCTTAGGAGCGGCTATGAACACTGAAGCTTTCTTT. Protein product: CASSLGAAMNTEAFF.

The chain carries TRBV7-2 and TRBJ2-3; 7 bases are a match to TRBD2. V lost 5 bases to trimming and J lost 6 bases; unmatched junction nucleotides: 20. Germline CDR1 reads SGHTA; CDR2 reads FQGNSA. The CDR3 extends over 18 amino acids. The CDR3 DNA is TGTGCCAGCAGCCCGAAGAGAAGAGCGGGGTGGGAGGGGGATACGCAGTATTTT. This sequence encodes CASSPKRRAGWEGDTQYF.